This T cell receptor (beta chain) derives from a study of shared clonotypes between healthy human individuals. The repertoire was sequenced with immunoSEQ multiplex PCR; TCRdb's copy has only in-frame clones and lacks some. The table lists about 1 million clones, about 74% of them singletons. Whole-study results and caveats: Non-shared clonotypes displayed generation probabilities falling below those of clonotypes present in all four donors. Blood was the only sampled material, and tissue repertoires likely differ.

This clone was counted a single time. The target antigen is unknown. The sample has other DNA sequences that encode this CDR3 too. This clonotype was sampled from a man between 18 and 29 years old in good health. Sequenced sample: memory CD4+ T cells sorted from blood. The subset: CD45RA-negative fraction.

As DNA, the CDR3 is TGTGCCAGCAGCGTAGAGGCAGGTCAAGAGACCCAGTACTTC. It yields the protein CASSVEAGQETQYF. The gene calls are TRBV9 and TRBJ2-5; D is unclear. V was pared by 0 bases and J by 2 bases, with 8 bases between. The CDR3 has 14 residues. The germline gives CDR1 SGDLS, CDR2 YYNGEE.